This T cell receptor (beta chain) comes out of a study of OX40 agonist ivuxolimab in advanced cancers. Looking at the study overall: Ivuxolimab was administered intravenously to patients at 0.01 to 10 mg/kg every 2 weeks. Eligibility rules accepted prior anti-PD-1, anti-PD-L1 or anti-CTLA-4 therapy, and 40% to 50% had some.

Measured with immunoSEQ multiplex PCR; TCRdb has only the in-frame clones, and not every one. The repertoire holds tens of thousands of clones, 65% to 85% seen once, with approximately 2.8% in the top ten. This clone occurred a few times. This TCR was recovered from an adult with an advanced solid tumor such as melanoma, head and neck, liver or kidney cancer. Specimen: CD4+ or CD8+ T cells sorted from blood, collected in a trial of the OX40 agonist ivuxolimab.

In DNA, the CDR3 is TGTGCCAGCTCAGCCCAGGGACCAACTGAAGCTTTCTTT. Protein: CASSAQGPTEAFF. The V call is TRBV18, the J call TRBJ1-1, with TRBD1 as a possible D gene (5 bases). Germline V gene sequence: CDR1 KGHSH, CDR2 LQKENI. V was trimmed by 5 bases and J by 5 bases, leaving 12 bases between them. The CDR3 extends over 13 amino acids.